This T cell receptor (beta chain) was captured by sequencing in a study of blood T cell repertoires in COVID-19. Across the study: T cells, B-cell-depleted T cells, or PBMCs supplied cDNA or gDNA.

Seattle patient enrollment occurred during active infection, with longitudinal follow-up thereafter. Original analysis: Amplification with reference gene primers provided the estimates of nucleated cell counts. Clones were sequenced by immunoSEQ multiplex PCR, and TCRdb holds only the in-frame ones, with some missing. V, J and clone size were drawn from that table, and D and trimming were deduced from the DNA. The sample contains approximately 70,000 clones, about 91% of which appear only once. The CDR3 spans 13 residues. Per the germline V gene, CDR1 is MNHEY and CDR2 is SVGAGI. With V trimmed by 7 bases and J by 8 bases, 8 bases remained unmatched.

Material: peripheral blood. The chain uses TRBV6-5 and TRBJ2-1, with 7 bases identical to TRBD2. The TCR originated in a man aged 35-49 years with COVID-19, enrolled during active disease. This CDR3 reads CASTIGGVYEQFF. The CDR3 coding sequence is TGTGCCAGCACTATTGGGGGGGTGTATGAGCAGTTCTTC.